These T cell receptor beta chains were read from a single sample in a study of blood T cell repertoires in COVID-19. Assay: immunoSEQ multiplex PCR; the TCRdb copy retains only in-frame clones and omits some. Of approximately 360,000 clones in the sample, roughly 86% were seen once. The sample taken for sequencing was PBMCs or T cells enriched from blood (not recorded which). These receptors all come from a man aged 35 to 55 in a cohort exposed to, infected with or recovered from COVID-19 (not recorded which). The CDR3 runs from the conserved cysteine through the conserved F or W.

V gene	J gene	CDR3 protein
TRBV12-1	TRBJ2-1	CASSYPGGSFDEQFF
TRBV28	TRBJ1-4	CASRNGQGAEKLFF
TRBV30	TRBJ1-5	CAWSETGQLNQPQHF
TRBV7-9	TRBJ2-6	CASSLFLAGGPSGANVLTF
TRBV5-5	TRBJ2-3	CASSLGAGFRTDTQYF
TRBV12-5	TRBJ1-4	CASGSMGTGGNTTNEKLFF
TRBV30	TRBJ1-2	CAWSVLSGVSYTF
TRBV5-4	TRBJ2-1	CASRFSSGSHEQFF
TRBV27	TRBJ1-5	CASQYLPGSNQPQHF
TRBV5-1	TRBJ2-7	CASSLGGSSYEQYF
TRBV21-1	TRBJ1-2	CASSTQRELLGQSWGYTF
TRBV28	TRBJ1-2	CASSLPGQGYGYTF
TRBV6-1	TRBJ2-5	CASSEGSSRTGVETQYF
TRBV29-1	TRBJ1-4	CSARNEKLFF
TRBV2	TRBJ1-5	CASSEAPGTGEQPQHF
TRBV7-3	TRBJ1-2	CASSARGIDGYTF
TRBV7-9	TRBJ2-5	CASSASGFKETQYF
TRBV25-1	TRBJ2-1	CASQLAGGGEQFF
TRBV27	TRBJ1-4	CASSPRTGATTNEKLFF
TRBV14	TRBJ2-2	CASSQDRVGELFF
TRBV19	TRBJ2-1	CASSITGGPPGYNEQFF
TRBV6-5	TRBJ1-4	CASSFTGTGTRKLFF
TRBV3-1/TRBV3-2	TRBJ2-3	CASSSGTSGSHF
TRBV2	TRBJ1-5	CASRGGLSNQPQHF
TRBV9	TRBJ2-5	CASSVGAGQAETQYF
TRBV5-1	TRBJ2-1	CASSLPTSSGSANEQFF
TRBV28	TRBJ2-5	CASSTTGVVETQYF
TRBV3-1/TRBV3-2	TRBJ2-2	CASSQALAGVTGELFF
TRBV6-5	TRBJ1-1	CASSLTGNTEAFF
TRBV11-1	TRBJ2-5	CASSLTVQETQYF
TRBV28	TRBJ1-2	CASSLSGGGYTF
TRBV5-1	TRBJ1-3	CASSRQEAAGNTIYF
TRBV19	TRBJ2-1	CASTLAAGVAYNEQFF
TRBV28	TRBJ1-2	CASRQGQGSNYGYTF
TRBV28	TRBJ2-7	CASRRAGGYSYEQYF
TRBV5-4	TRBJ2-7	CASSGSGGEQYF
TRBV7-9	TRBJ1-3	CASSFPRQGNSGNTIYF
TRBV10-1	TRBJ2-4	CASSPGTGASLAKNIQYF
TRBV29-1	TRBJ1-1	CSVQGSMNTEAFF
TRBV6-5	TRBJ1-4	CASSYSGGNEKLFF
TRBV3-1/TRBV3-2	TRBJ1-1	CASSQDLVAHLLTLSF
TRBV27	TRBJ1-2	CASSLSGGANYGYTF
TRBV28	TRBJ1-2	CASSATGTVDGYTF
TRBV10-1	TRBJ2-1	CASSVGTSGSRSEQFF
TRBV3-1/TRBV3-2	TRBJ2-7	CASSPNTGFHEQYF
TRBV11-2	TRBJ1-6	CASSLARWGADSPLHF
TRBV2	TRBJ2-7	CASSELAGPLEQYF
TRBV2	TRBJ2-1	CASSQDGSSYNEQFF
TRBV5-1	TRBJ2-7	CASSFTPGRAGSYEQYF
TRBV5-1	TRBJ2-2	CASSLPLELAGNTGELFF